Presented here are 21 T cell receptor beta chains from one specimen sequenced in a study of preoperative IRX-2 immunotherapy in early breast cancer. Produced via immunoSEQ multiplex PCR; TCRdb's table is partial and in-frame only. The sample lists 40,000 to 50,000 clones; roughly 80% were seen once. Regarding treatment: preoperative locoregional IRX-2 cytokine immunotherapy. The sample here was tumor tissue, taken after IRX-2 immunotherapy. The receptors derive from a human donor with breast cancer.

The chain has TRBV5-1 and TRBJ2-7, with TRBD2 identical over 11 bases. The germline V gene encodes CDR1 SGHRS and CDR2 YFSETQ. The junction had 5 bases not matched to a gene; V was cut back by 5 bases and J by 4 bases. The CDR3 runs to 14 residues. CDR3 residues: CASSSTSGAYEQYF. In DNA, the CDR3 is TGCGCCAGCAGTTCGACTAGCGGGGCGTACGAGCAGTACTTC.

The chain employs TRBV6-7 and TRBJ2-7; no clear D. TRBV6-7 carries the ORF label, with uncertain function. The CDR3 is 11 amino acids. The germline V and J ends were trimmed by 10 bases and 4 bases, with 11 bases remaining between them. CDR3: CATSALYEQYF. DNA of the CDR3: TGTGCCACCTCCGCACTTTACGAGCAGTACTTC.

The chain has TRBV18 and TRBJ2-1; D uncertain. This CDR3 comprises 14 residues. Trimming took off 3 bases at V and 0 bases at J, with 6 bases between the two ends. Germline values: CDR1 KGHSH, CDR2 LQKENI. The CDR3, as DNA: TGTGCCAGCTCACCCGACCACTCCTACAATGAGCAGTTCTTC. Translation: CASSPDHSYNEQFF. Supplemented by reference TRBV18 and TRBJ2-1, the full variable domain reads NAGVMQNPRHLVRRRGQEARLRCSPMKGHSHVYWYRQLPEEGLKFMVYLQKENIIDESGMPKERFSAEFPKEGPSILRIQQVVRGDSAAYFCASSPDHSYNEQFFGPGTRLTVL.

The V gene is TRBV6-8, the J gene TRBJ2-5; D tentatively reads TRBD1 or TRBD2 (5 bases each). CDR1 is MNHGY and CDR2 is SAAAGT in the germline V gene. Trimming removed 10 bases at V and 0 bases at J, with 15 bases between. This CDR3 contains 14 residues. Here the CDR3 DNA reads TGTGCCATCAAAGGGACGGACTACCAAGAGACCCAGTACTTC. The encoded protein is CAIKGTDYQETQYF.

The CDR3 DNA is TGTGCCAGCAGCTTGGGGTACTACACAGATACGCAGTATTTT. Translating it yields CASSLGYYTDTQYF. The chain uses TRBV7-6 and TRBJ2-3; D is unclear. The ends were cut back, 3 bases at V and 2 bases at J, with 9 bases in the middle. Germline loops: CDR1 SGHVS, CDR2 FNYEAQ. The CDR3 has 14 amino acids.

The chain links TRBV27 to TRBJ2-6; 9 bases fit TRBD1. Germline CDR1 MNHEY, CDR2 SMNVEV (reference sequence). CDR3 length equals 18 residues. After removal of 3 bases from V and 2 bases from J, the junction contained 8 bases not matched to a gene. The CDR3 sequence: CASSLSRTGEAGANVLTF. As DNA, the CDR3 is TGTGCCAGCAGTTTGTCCAGGACAGGGGAAGCTGGGGCCAACGTCCTGACTTTC.

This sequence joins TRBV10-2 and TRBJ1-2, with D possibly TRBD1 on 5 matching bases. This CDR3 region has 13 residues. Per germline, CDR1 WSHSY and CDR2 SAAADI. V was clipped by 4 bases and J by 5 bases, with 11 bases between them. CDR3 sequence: CASSAGQSYGYTF. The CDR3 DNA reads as TGCGCCAGCAGTGCAGGGCAATCGTATGGCTACACCTTC.

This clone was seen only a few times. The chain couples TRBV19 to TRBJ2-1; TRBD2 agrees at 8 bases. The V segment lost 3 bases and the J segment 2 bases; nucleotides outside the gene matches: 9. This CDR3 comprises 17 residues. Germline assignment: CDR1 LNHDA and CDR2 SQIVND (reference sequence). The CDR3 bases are TGTGCCAGTAGTATCCCCGCTAGCGGGCCCGCCTACAATGAGCAGTTCTTC. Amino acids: CASSIPASGPAYNEQFF.

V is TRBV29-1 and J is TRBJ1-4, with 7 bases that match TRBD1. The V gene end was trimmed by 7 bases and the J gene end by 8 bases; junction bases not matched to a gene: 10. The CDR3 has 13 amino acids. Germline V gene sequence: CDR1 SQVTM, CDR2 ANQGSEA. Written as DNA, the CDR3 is TGCAGCGCTCGGAGGGACAGTGTCGAAAAACTGTTTTTT. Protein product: CSARRDSVEKLFF.

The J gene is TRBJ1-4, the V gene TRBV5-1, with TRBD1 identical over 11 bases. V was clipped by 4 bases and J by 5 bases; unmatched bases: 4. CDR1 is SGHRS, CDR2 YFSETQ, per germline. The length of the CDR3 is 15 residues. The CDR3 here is CASSVGQGANEKLFF. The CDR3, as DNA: TGCGCCAGCAGCGTCGGACAGGGGGCGAATGAAAAACTGTTTTTT. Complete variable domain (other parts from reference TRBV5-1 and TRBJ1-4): KAGVTQTPRYLIKTRGQQVTLSCSPISGHRSVSWYQQTPGQGLQFLFEYFSETQRNKGNFPGRFSGRQFSNSRSEMNVSTLELGDSALYLCASSVGQGANEKLFFGSGTQLSVL.

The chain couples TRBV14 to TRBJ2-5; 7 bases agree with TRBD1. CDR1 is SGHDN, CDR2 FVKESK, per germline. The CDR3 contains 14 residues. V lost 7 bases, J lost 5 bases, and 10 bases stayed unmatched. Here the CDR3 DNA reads TGTGCCAGCAATCAACAGGGGTGGTATGAGACCCAGTACTTC. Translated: CASNQQGWYETQYF.

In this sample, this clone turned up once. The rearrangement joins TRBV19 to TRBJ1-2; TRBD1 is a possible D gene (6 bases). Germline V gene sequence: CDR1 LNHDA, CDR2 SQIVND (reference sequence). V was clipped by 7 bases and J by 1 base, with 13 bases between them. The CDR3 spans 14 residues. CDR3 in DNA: TGTGCCAGTATTCAGACAGGCGTTAACTATGGCTACACCTTC. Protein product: CASIQTGVNYGYTF.

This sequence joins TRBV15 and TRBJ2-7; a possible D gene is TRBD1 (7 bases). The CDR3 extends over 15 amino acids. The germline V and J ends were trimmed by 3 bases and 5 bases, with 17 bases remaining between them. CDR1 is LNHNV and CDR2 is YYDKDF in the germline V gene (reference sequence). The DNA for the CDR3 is TGTGCCACCAGCAGGGAGGACAGGTGGAGGGACGAGCAGTACTTC. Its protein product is CATSREDRWRDEQYF.

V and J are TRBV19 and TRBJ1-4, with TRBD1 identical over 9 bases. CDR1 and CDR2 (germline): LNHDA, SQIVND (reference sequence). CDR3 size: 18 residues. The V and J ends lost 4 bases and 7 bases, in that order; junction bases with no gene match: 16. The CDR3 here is CASSTRTGTGRGGEKLFF. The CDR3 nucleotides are TGTGCCAGTAGTACCCGTACCGGGACAGGGAGAGGTGGTGAAAAACTGTTTTTT. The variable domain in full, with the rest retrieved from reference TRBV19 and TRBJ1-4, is DGGITQSPKYLFRKEGQNVTLSCEQNLNHDAMYWYRQDPGQGLRLIYYSQIVNDFQKGDIAEGYSVSREKKESFPLTVTSAQKNPTAFYLCASSTRTGTGRGGEKLFFGSGTQLSVL.

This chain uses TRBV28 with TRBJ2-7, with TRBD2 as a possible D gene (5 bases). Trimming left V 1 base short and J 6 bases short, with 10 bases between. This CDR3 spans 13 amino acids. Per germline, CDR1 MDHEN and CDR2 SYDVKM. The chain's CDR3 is CASSLSRATEQYF. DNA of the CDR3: TGTGCCAGCAGTTTATCGCGGGCGACCGAGCAGTACTTC.

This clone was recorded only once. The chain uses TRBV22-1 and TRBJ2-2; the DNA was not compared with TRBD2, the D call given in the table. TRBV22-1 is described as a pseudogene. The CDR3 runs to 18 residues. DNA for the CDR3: TGTGCCAGCAGTTTATCGGCTAGCGGATTGGCTAGCGCCGGGGAGCTGTTTTTT. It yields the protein CASSLSASGLASAGELFF.

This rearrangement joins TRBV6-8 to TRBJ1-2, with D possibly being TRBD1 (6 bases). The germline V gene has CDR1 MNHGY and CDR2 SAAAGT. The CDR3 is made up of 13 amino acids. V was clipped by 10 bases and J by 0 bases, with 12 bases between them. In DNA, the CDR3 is TGTGCCATCAAAGAGGGGGCTAACTATGGCTACACCTTC. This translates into CAIKEGANYGYTF.

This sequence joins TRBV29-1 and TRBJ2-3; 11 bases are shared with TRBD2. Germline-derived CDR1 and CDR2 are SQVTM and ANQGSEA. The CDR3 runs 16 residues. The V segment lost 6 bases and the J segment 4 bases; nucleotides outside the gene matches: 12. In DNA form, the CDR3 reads TGCAGCGTGGTAATAGCGGGAGGGAGGATGGCAGATACGCAGTATTTT. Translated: CSVVIAGGRMADTQYF.

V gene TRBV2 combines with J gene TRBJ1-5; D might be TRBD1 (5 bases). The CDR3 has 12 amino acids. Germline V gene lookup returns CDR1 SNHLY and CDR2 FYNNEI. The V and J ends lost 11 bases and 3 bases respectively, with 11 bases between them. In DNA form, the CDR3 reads TGTGCCGGGAGGGGCTACAATCAGCCCCAGCATTTT. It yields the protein CAGRGYNQPQHF.

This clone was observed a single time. The CDR3 here is CASSYSNLDRPIDYGYTF. The CDR3 nucleotides are TGTGCCAGCAGTTACTCGAACCTGGACAGGCCGATCGACTATGGCTACACCTTC. The chain joins TRBV6-8 to TRBJ1-2; 7 bases align to TRBD1. CDR1 MNHGY and CDR2 SAAAGT come from the germline V gene. The CDR3 is made up of 18 amino acids. J lost 3 bases, V lost 0 bases, and 13 bases had no gene match.

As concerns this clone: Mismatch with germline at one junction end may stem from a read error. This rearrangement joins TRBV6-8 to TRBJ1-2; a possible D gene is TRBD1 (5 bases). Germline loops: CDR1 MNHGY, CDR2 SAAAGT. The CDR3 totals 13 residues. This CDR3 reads CANSDSEGVGYTF. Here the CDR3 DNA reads TGTGCCAACAGTGACTCGGAAGGGGTTGGCTACACCTTC.